Here is one T cell receptor beta chain with its context. This sample is part of a study of PD-L1 blockade in urothelial cancer. Sequencing was performed with immunoSEQ multiplex PCR; in TCRdb, only in-frame clones are kept and a portion is missing. The sample has some 40,000 clones; 82% are singletons. The V gene's germline CDR1 is SGHTA and CDR2 FQGNSA. The CDR3 sequence is 13 residues long. Between the trimmed V and J ends, which lost 4 bases and 10 bases, there was a span of 16 bases. The origin of this receptor is a man aged 55 to 70 with urothelial cancer. The chain employs TRBV7-2 and TRBJ1-1; D unclear. Sequenced here: PBMCs, sampled around atezolizumab (anti-PD-L1) treatment. The DNA for the CDR3 is TGTGCCAGCAGCTGGCGGGGTACTGAACCAGCTTTCTTT. Translation: CASSWRGTEPAFF.